This T cell receptor (beta chain) was identified in a study of identical twins. General study results and limits: Invariant MAIT and iNKT cells are populations that could partly confound zero-insertion analyses. Within cord blood, abundant beta clonotypes carried fewer insertions, but memory repertoires showed no such trend. The study drew conclusions from cross-sectional statistical analysis, not from following the same donors. Out-of-frame alpha sequences common to twins exhibited a surplus of low generation probability.

TCRdb processed the 5' RACE reads anew with MiXCR; each CDR3 protein has one entry. The sample has about 220,000 distinct CDR3 sequences, around 10% seen once. This clonotype has at least ten counts. Its cognate antigen is unknown. After removal of 4 bases from V and 6 bases from J, the junction contained 6 bases not matched to a gene. The CDR3 extends over 15 amino acids. Germline values: CDR1 SGHRS, CDR2 YFSETQ. Sequencing was carried out using memory (CD45RO+) T cells sorted from blood. The origin of this receptor is a woman aged 18-30 years in good health. This chain connects TRBV5-1 to TRBJ2-1; 11 bases are a match to TRBD1. Here the CDR3 reads CASSLGQGASNEQFF. The CDR3 DNA is TGCGCCAGCAGCCTCGGACAGGGGGCTAGCAATGAGCAGTTCTTC.